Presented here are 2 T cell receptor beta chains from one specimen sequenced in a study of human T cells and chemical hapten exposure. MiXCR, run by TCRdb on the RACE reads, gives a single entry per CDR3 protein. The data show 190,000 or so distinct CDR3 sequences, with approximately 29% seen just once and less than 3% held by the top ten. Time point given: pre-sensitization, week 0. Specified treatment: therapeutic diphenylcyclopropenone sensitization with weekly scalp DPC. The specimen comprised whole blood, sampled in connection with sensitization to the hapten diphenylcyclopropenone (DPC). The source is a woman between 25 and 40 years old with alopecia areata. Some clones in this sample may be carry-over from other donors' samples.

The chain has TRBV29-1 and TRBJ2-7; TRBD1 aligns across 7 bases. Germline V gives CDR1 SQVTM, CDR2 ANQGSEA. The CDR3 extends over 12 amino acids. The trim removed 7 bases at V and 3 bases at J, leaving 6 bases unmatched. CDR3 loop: CSGLGQFYEQYF. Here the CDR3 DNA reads TGCAGCGGCCTGGGACAGTTCTACGAGCAGTACTTC.

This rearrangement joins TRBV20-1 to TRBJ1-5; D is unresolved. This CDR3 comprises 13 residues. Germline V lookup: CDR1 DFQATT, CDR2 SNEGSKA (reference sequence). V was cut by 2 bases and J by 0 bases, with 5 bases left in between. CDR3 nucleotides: TGCAGTGCTAGACAGGATAGCAATCAGCCCCAGCATTTT. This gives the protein CSARQDSNQPQHF.